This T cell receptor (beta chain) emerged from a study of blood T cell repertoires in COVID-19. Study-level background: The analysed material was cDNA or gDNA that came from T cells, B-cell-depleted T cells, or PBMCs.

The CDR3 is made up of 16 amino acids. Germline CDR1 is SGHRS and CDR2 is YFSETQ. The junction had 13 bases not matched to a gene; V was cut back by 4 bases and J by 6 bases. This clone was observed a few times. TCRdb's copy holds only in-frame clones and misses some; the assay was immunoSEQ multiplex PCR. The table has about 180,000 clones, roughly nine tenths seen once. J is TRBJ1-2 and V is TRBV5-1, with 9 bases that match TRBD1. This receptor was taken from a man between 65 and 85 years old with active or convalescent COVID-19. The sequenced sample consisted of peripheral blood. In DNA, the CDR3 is TGCGCCAGCAGCCCCCAACGGACAGGGGCCACTCATGGCTACACCTTC. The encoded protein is CASSPQRTGATHGYTF.